The 17 T cell receptor beta chains reported below all come from one sample, sequenced in a study of identical twins. TCRdb passed the 5' RACE reads through MiXCR, listing each CDR3 protein once. The table has 600,000 to 850,000 distinct CDR3 sequences, 15% to 20% seen once; the top ten hold around 12%. The same specimen was also included in a second study, on T cells expressing NK-cell markers.

What was sequenced was PBMCs. The receptors were sampled from a woman between 18 and 29 years old in good health.

This clonotype turned up a few times. The gene calls are TRBV7-2 and TRBJ2-5, with D possibly TRBD2 on 6 matching bases. The CDR3 loop spans 14 amino acids. The germline V gene has CDR1 SGHTA and CDR2 FQGNSA. V lost 2 bases and J lost 3, with 10 bases in between. CDR3 sequence: CASSLQAGKETQYF. In DNA form, the CDR3 reads TGTGCCAGCAGCTTACAAGCGGGTAAAGAGACCCAGTACTTC. The full variable domain, in which reference TRBV7-2 and TRBJ2-5 provide the parts outside the CDR3, is GAGVSQSPSNKVTEKGKDVELRCDPISGHTALYWYRQSLGQGLEFLIYFQGNSAPDKSGLPSDRFSAERTGGSVSTLTIQRTQQEDSAVYLCASSLQAGKETQYFGPGTRLLVL.

This clonotype has just one count. CDR3 amino acids: CASSLFLGQGYEQYF. The CDR3 DNA sequence: TGTGCCAGCAGCTTATTTTTAGGACAGGGCTACGAGCAGTACTTC. The J gene is TRBJ2-7, the V gene TRBV7-2; 8 bases are a match to TRBD1. CDR3 length: 15 amino acids. Trimming took 2 bases from V and 3 from J; bases not matched to a gene: 6. Germline CDR1 is SGHTA and CDR2 is FQGNSA.

The chain recombines TRBV11-1 with TRBJ2-3, with 10 bases that match TRBD2. This CDR3 comprises 18 residues. From germline, CDR1 is SGHAT and CDR2 FQDESV (reference sequence). V lost 5 bases to trimming and J lost 4 bases; unmatched junction nucleotides: 15. The CDR3 DNA reads TGTGCCAGCAGCCTTACTAGCGGGGACAACGCGGGGGCAGATACGCAGTATTTT. Encoded protein: CASSLTSGDNAGADTQYF.

The rearrangement joins TRBV7-2 to TRBJ2-1; the D is unclear. Germline V gene data show CDR1 as SGHTA and CDR2 as FQGNSA. Trimming left V 1 base short and J 8 bases short, with 9 bases between. The CDR3 runs 13 residues. As DNA, the CDR3 is TGTGCCAGCAGCTTAGAGCGTCAGGATGAGCAGTTCTTC. It translates to CASSLERQDEQFF.

This rearrangement joins TRBV11-2 to TRBJ2-1, with D unresolved. The CDR3 is made up of 14 amino acids. CDR1 and CDR2 from the germline V gene are SGHAT and FQNNGV. Trimming removed 1 base at V and 8 bases at J, with 12 bases between. CDR3 loop: CASSLGSPRDEQFF. DNA for the CDR3: TGTGCCAGCAGCTTAGGGTCGCCCCGGGATGAGCAGTTCTTC. Complete variable domain (other parts from reference TRBV11-2 and TRBJ2-1): EAGVAQSPRYKIIEKRQSVAFWCNPISGHATLYWYQQILGQGPKLLIQFQNNGVVDDSQLPKDRFSAERLKGVDSTLKIQPAKLEDSAVYLCASSLGSPRDEQFFGPGTRLTVL.

This clonotype was counted between two and nine times. V and J are TRBV12-3 or TRBV12-4 and TRBJ2-7; D may be TRBD1 (5 bases). The CDR3 runs 14 residues. The germline V and J ends were trimmed by 3 bases and 4 bases, with 13 bases remaining between them. Written as DNA, the CDR3 is TGTGCCAGCAGTTTTGCAGGGTCCTGGTACGAGCAGTACTTC. Residues: CASSFAGSWYEQYF.

This chain uses TRBV7-2 with TRBJ2-3; 8 nucleotides match TRBD2. V lost 0 bases and J lost 6; bases outside the gene matches: 14. Germline CDR1 is SGHTA and CDR2 is FQGNSA. CDR3 length: 18 residues. The CDR3 DNA follows: TGTGCCAGCAGCTTAGCGGGGCGGCGCGGGGGGCTCCGGGATACGCAGTATTTT. Translation: CASSLAGRRGGLRDTQYF.

This clonotype was seen a few times. The rearrangement joins TRBV29-1 to TRBJ2-1; TRBD1 or TRBD2 may be the D gene (5 bases each). Germline V gene lookup returns CDR1 SQVTM and CDR2 ANQGSEA. The CDR3 sequence is 12 residues long. Trimming stripped 1 base from V and 7 bases from J, with 8 bases between. The CDR3 is CSVEAGTNEQFF. DNA of the CDR3: TGCAGCGTTGAAGCGGGGACGAATGAGCAGTTCTTC.

The rearrangement links TRBV27 to TRBJ2-7; no clear D. The length of the CDR3 is 13 residues. V gave up 5 bases and J gave up 5 bases, with 13 bases separating them. Germline loops: CDR1 MNHEY, CDR2 SMNVEV (reference sequence). The DNA for the CDR3 is TGTGCCAGCAGTCTGTCCCAACTCCACGAGCAGTACTTC. Its translation: CASSLSQLHEQYF.

The rearrangement joins TRBV7-2 to TRBJ2-5, with 10 bases matching TRBD1. V was pared by 5 bases and J by 5 bases, with 5 bases of the junction left unmatched. Germline loops: CDR1 SGHTA, CDR2 FQGNSA. CDR3 length equals 14 residues. DNA of the CDR3: TGTGCCAGCAGCGACAGGGGGCTACGGGAGACCCAGTACTTC. Its translation: CASSDRGLRETQYF.

This clonotype was seen a few times. This rearrangement joins TRBV7-9 to TRBJ2-1; D gene uncertain. The CDR3 covers 15 residues. The germline CDR1 and CDR2 sequences are SEHNR and FQNEAQ (reference sequence). The V gene lost 5 bases and the J gene lost 6 bases, with 17 bases spanning the gap. The CDR3 loop reads CASSTPGPPGNEQFF. In DNA form, the CDR3 reads TGTGCCAGCAGCACTCCGGGCCCCCCGGGCAATGAGCAGTTCTTC.

This chain uses TRBV7-2 with TRBJ2-7; TRBD2 matches 8 bases. This CDR3 has 16 residues. Germline V gene sequence: CDR1 SGHTA, CDR2 FQGNSA. V was pared by 2 bases and J by 0 bases, with 6 bases of the junction left unmatched. Here the CDR3 reads CASSLTSGGPSYEQYF. In DNA form, the CDR3 reads TGTGCCAGCAGCTTAACCAGCGGGGGCCCCTCCTACGAGCAGTACTTC.

The CDR3 nucleotides read TGCGCCAGCAGGGGGATGGATACGCAGTATTTT. This gives the protein CASRGMDTQYF. The chain is built from TRBV10-2 and TRBJ2-3; D remains unclear. With 6 bases removed from V and 6 bases from J, the gap between germline ends came to 7 bases. CDR3 length: 11 residues. In germline, CDR1 is WSHSY, CDR2 SAAADI.

Points on this clonotype: At one end, the junction sequence differs from germline, possibly due to a read error. The rearrangement links TRBV18 to TRBJ2-1; 7 nucleotides align to TRBD2. Per germline, CDR1 KGHSH and CDR2 LQKENI. The CDR3 consists of 16 residues. In nucleotides, the CDR3 is TGTGCCCGCTCACTTCACGGGGGGAGCTCCTACAATGAGCAGTTCTTC. Translation: CARSLHGGSSYNEQFF.

The chain employs TRBV20-1 and TRBJ1-2; 9 bases map to TRBD1. Germline lookup yields CDR1 DFQATT and CDR2 SNEGSKA (reference sequence). Trimming took 3 bases from V and 5 from J; bases not matched to a gene: 4. This CDR3 spans 13 amino acids. The CDR3 region has the DNA TGCAGTGCTAGTAAGGACAGGGGATATGGCTACACCTTC. As protein: CSASKDRGYGYTF.

As DNA, the CDR3 is TGTGCCAGCAGCCGTAGCGGGAGTGAGACCCAGTACTTC. It translates to CASSRSGSETQYF. The genes are TRBV7-2 and TRBJ2-5; 9 bases fit TRBD2. Germline CDR1 SGHTA, CDR2 FQGNSA. The V gene end was trimmed by 5 bases and the J gene end by 5 bases; junction bases not matched to a gene: 3. The CDR3 has 13 residues.

The chain uses TRBV10-3 and TRBJ1-1, with 7 bases lining up with TRBD1. Per germline, CDR1 ENHRY and CDR2 SYGVKD. V lost 7 bases and J lost 3; bases outside the gene matches: 5. This CDR3 has 13 residues. CDR3 amino acids: CAIMRQGDTEAFF. CDR3 sequence (DNA): TGTGCCATCATGCGACAGGGAGACACTGAAGCTTTCTTT.